This TCR beta chain was obtained from a study of blood T cell repertoires in COVID-19. At the level of the study: Acute and convalescent COVID-19 samples came from the United States, Italy and Spain. Nucleic acid was either cDNA or gDNA, and it came from T cells, B-cell-depleted T cells, or PBMCs.

As processed by the authors: Reference gene primers were amplified, and this amplification served to estimate nucleated cell counts. Some clones are missing from TCRdb's copy, which holds only in-frame ones; the method was immunoSEQ multiplex PCR. That table is the source of V, J and clone size, and D and trimming were worked out from the DNA. The sample records tens of thousands of clones, 65% to 90% being singletons. The germline V gene encodes CDR1 KGHDR and CDR2 SFDVKD. CDR3 size: 15 residues. The V segment lost 5 bases and the J segment 2 bases; nucleotides outside the gene matches: 4. This receptor was taken from a man aged 50 to 59 with COVID-19, enrolled during active disease. What was sequenced was peripheral blood. The chain is built from TRBV24-1 and TRBJ2-5, with TRBD1 identical over 10 bases. As DNA, the CDR3 is TGTGCCACCAGTGTAGGGACAGGGGCGCAAGAGACCCAGTACTTC. It is translated as CATSVGTGAQETQYF.